This record concerns one T cell receptor (beta chain) sequence. Its antigen remains unknown. V was trimmed by 10 bases and J by 9 bases, leaving 15 bases between them. This CDR3 is 11 amino acids long. CDR1 is WSHSY, CDR2 SAAADI, per germline. This sample stems from a study of neoadjuvant anti-PD-1 for oral cavity cancer. Background on the study: Patients mostly received three to four biweekly nivolumab doses at 3 mg/kg before surgery. Around day 43, patients without progression received a fourth nivolumab dose before surgery. Points from the study as a whole: After neoadjuvant nivolumab, PBMC T cell clonality was significantly higher in non-responders than responders.

Clones were sequenced by immunoSEQ multiplex PCR, and TCRdb holds only the in-frame ones, with some missing. The sample carries tens of thousands of clones, approximately 79% recorded once. This receptor was taken from a person aged 40-85 years with oral cavity squamous cell carcinoma. The source material was PBMCs, sampled before nivolumab (anti-PD-1) treatment. The chain has TRBV10-2 and TRBJ1-2; the D gene is possibly TRBD1 (6 bases). The DNA for the CDR3 is TGCGCCACCCACAGGGAGGGAAGCTACACCTTC. Translation: CATHREGSYTF.